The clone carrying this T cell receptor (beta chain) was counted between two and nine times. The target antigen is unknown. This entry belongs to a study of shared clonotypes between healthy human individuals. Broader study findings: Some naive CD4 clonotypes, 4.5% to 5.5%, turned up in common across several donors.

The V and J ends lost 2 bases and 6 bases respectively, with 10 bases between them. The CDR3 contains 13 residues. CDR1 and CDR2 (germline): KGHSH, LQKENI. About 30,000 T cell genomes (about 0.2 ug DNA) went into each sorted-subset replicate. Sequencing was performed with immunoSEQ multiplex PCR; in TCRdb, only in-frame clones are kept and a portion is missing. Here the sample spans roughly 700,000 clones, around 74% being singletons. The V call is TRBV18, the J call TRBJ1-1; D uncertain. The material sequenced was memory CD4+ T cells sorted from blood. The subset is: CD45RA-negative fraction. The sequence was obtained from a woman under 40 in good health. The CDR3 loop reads CASSPSSISEAFF. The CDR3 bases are TGTGCCAGCTCACCAAGTAGCATCTCTGAAGCTTTCTTT. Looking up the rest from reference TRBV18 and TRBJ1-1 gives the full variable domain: NAGVMQNPRHLVRRRGQEARLRCSPMKGHSHVYWYRQLPEEGLKFMVYLQKENIIDESGMPKERFSAEFPKEGPSILRIQQVVRGDSAAYFCASSPSSISEAFFGQGTRLTVV.